The sequence of this T cell receptor beta chain was determined in a study of cytomegalovirus exposure and HLA in healthy donors. Study-level results: Sequencing likely caused a cluster of highly shared sequence variants.

As regards this clone: Its antigen is still unknown.

Primers for the PCR totalled 60 Vbeta and 13 Jbeta. Sequenced by immunoSEQ multiplex PCR; TCRdb stores in-frame clones only, minus some. The profile covers 150,000 or so clones, with over 60% appearing a single time and roughly an eighth taken by the ten largest. The germline CDR1 and CDR2 sequences are SGHNT and YYREEE (reference sequence). The CDR3 is made up of 14 amino acids. V lost 5 bases and J lost 10, with 16 bases in between. Sequenced sample: PBMCs. This TCR was sampled from a man in his forties in good health and CMV-seropositive. V is TRBV5-4 and J is TRBJ1-6; D is possibly TRBD1 (6 bases). CDR3 bases: TGTGCCAGCAGTCTGTGGACAGAGACCTCACCCCTCCACTTT. It yields the protein CASSLWTETSPLHF.